These 24 T cell receptor beta chains came from one sample sequenced in a study of cytomegalovirus exposure and HLA in healthy donors. PCR was performed using 60 Vbeta and 13 Jbeta primers. The assay was immunoSEQ multiplex PCR, and TCRdb's table has in-frame clones only and misses some. The repertoire holds some 89,000 clones, with less than 85% as singletons. Sequenced sample: PBMCs. The source of these receptors is a middle-aged man in good health and CMV-seropositive.

V usage is TRBV19 and J usage is TRBJ2-4; no definite D call. This CDR3 has 15 amino acids. Trimming cost V 8 bases and J 0 bases, with 14 bases left between them. Germline assignment: CDR1 LNHDA and CDR2 SQIVND (reference sequence). The CDR3 protein is CASSTQHVAKNIQYF. The CDR3 region has the DNA TGTGCCAGTTCCACCCAACACGTAGCCAAAAACATTCAGTACTTC.

The chain has TRBV6-5 and TRBJ2-1, with D hard to call. The germline V and J ends were trimmed by 1 base and 5 bases, with 6 bases remaining between them. Germline assignment: CDR1 MNHEY and CDR2 SVGAGI. The length of the CDR3 is 13 residues. The CDR3 DNA sequence: TGTGCCAGCAGTTACTTATCGGACAATGAGCAGTTCTTC. Residues: CASSYLSDNEQFF.

The chain is built from TRBV9 and TRBJ2-1; D is uncertain. The V end was cut by 0 bases, the J end by 6 bases, with 13 bases between. CDR3 length: 15 residues. Germline V gene lookup returns CDR1 SGDLS and CDR2 YYNGEE. The CDR3 sequence: CASSVDLEFVNEQFF. The CDR3, as DNA: TGTGCCAGCAGCGTAGATCTGGAGTTTGTCAATGAGCAGTTCTTC.

The J gene is TRBJ2-3, the V gene TRBV27; 7 nucleotides agree with TRBD2. V dropped 7 bases and J dropped 0; count of bases not matched to a gene: 10. Germline V lookup: CDR1 MNHEY, CDR2 SMNVEV (reference sequence). The CDR3 runs 16 residues. In DNA form, the CDR3 reads TGTGCCAGCATCTCGCGGGGGTCCACTAGCACAGATACGCAGTATTTT. Residues: CASISRGSTSTDTQYF.

The table lists this clone with a few counts. The J gene is TRBJ2-7, the V gene TRBV7-2, with D tentatively TRBD2 (6 bases). V lost 3 bases, J lost 3 bases, and 12 bases lay in between. CDR1 SGHTA and CDR2 FQGNSA come from the germline V gene. The CDR3 sequence is 14 residues long. The CDR3 DNA reads as TGTGCCAGCAGCTTGGGAGGCAGCCTCTACGAGCAGTACTTC. Protein sequence: CASSLGGSLYEQYF.

The chain links TRBV19 to TRBJ2-7; the match to TRBD1 covers 9 bases. Germline lookup yields CDR1 LNHDA and CDR2 SQIVND (reference sequence). There are 14 residues in the CDR3. V was pared by 4 bases and J by 4 bases, with 5 bases of the junction left unmatched. CDR3 DNA: TGTGCCAGTAGTAACAAACAGGGGGCATACGAGCAGTACTTC. This translates into CASSNKQGAYEQYF.

J is TRBJ1-2 and V is TRBV28; D is undetermined. Germline-derived CDR1 and CDR2 are MDHEN and SYDVKM. Trimming removed 6 bases from V and 8 bases from J, with 10 bases in between. CDR3 length equals 11 residues. This CDR3 is CASSREGGYTF. As DNA, the CDR3 is TGTGCCAGCAGCCGGGAGGGAGGCTACACCTTC.

This sequence joins TRBV19 and TRBJ1-2, with 7 bases fitting TRBD1. The germline CDR1 and CDR2 sequences are LNHDA and SQIVND (reference sequence). V lost 5 bases and J lost 1; bases outside the gene matches: 10. CDR3 length equals 16 residues. The CDR3 sequence is CASSLGGDRINYGYTF. As DNA, the CDR3 is TGTGCCAGTAGTCTAGGGGGGGACAGAATTAACTATGGCTACACCTTC. Full variable domain (remainder filled in from reference TRBV19 and TRBJ1-2): DGGITQSPKYLFRKEGQNVTLSCEQNLNHDAMYWYRQDPGQGLRLIYYSQIVNDFQKGDIAEGYSVSREKKESFPLTVTSAQKNPTAFYLCASSLGGDRINYGYTFGSGTRLTVV.

V gene TRBV2 combines with J gene TRBJ2-3; tentatively, D is TRBD2 (5 bases). The CDR3 is 22 residues long. From germline, CDR1 is SNHLY and CDR2 FYNNEI. The ends were cut back, 4 bases at V and 0 bases at J, with 32 bases in the middle. This chain's CDR3 is CASSGGWGRVSDCSWSTDTQYF. DNA of the CDR3: TGTGCCAGCAGTGGAGGGTGGGGTAGGGTATCGGACTGTAGTTGGAGCACAGATACGCAGTATTTT. Based on the CDR3 plus reference TRBV2 and TRBJ2-3, the full variable domain is EPEVTQTPSHQVTQMGQEVILRCVPISNHLYFYWYRQILGQKVEFLVSFYNNEISEKSEIFDDQFSVERPDGSNFTLKIRSTKLEDSAMYFCASSGGWGRVSDCSWSTDTQYFGPGTRLTVL.

The rearrangement joins TRBV18 to TRBJ1-1; D is ambiguous. V was cut by 2 bases and J by 1 base, with 5 bases left in between. The CDR3 has 13 residues. Germline-derived CDR1 and CDR2 are KGHSH and LQKENI. CDR3 sequence reads: CASSPTRNTEAFF. Here the CDR3 DNA reads TGTGCCAGCTCACCAACGAGGAACACTGAAGCTTTCTTT.

The rearrangement links TRBV7-6 to TRBJ1-2, with 9 bases that match TRBD1. The CDR3 runs 13 residues. CDR1 is SGHVS and CDR2 is FNYEAQ in the germline V gene. V gave up 5 bases and J gave up 8 bases; unmatched junction bases: 6. CDR3 loop: CASSQRQGEGYTF. The CDR3 nucleotides read TGTGCCAGCAGCCAGCGACAGGGGGAGGGCTACACCTTC.

The chain couples TRBV27 to TRBJ2-1; 8 bases map to TRBD1. Germline V gene data show CDR1 as MNHEY and CDR2 as SMNVEV (reference sequence). With V trimmed by 7 bases and J by 10 bases, 15 bases remained unmatched. The CDR3 runs 15 residues. CDR3 residues: CASTRDRSWTGEQFF. The CDR3 bases are TGTGCCAGCACCAGGGACAGGTCCTGGACAGGAGAGCAGTTCTTC.

V is TRBV7-9 and J is TRBJ2-7; D unresolved. The CDR3 spans 12 residues. In germline, CDR1 is SEHNR, CDR2 FQNEAQ (reference sequence). Trimming removed 1 base at V and 6 bases at J, with 7 bases between. The CDR3 loop is CASSLGLGEQYF. The CDR3 nucleotides are TGTGCCAGCAGCTTAGGACTGGGCGAGCAGTACTTC.

This clone has only one observation. V usage is TRBV6-6 and J usage is TRBJ2-2, with a tentative D call TRBD2 (5 bases). The CDR3 is 16 residues long. Germline CDR1 is MNHNY and CDR2 is SVGAGI (reference sequence). The ends were cut back, 4 bases at V and 2 bases at J, with 14 bases in the middle. The CDR3 reads CASSSPQRKNTGELFF. For the CDR3, the DNA is TGTGCCAGCAGTTCCCCTCAGCGGAAAAACACCGGGGAGCTGTTTTTT.

The chain couples TRBV7-9 to TRBJ2-1, with D possibly matching TRBD1 (6 bases). The CDR3 spans 15 residues. Germline V gene lookup returns CDR1 SEHNR and CDR2 FQNEAQ (reference sequence). Trimming cost V 4 bases and J 7 bases, with 17 bases left between them. CDR3: CASSSPQGTINEQFF. Written as DNA, the CDR3 is TGTGCCAGCAGCTCCCCCCAGGGGACGATAAATGAGCAGTTCTTC.

The chain carries TRBV5-1 and TRBJ2-7, with TRBD1 identical over 9 bases. Germline CDR1 SGHRS, CDR2 YFSETQ. The length of the CDR3 is 17 residues. The V gene end was trimmed by 0 bases and the J gene end by 3 bases; junction bases not matched to a gene: 10. The CDR3 spells CASSLGPGTGFGYEQYF. For the CDR3, the DNA is TGCGCCAGCAGCTTGGGTCCCGGGACAGGGTTCGGCTACGAGCAGTACTTC.

The CDR3 DNA is TGTGCCAGTAGTACACAGGGGGCTAGCAATCAGCCCCAGCATTTT. The encoded protein is CASSTQGASNQPQHF. The V gene is TRBV19, the J gene TRBJ1-5, with 9 nucleotides matching TRBD1. The CDR3 is 15 residues long. CDR1 is LNHDA, CDR2 SQIVND, per germline (reference sequence). The V segment lost 4 bases and the J segment 0 bases; nucleotides outside the gene matches: 1.

This chain uses TRBV9 with TRBJ1-2, with no clear D. The CDR3 is 15 amino acids. CDR1 is SGDLS and CDR2 is YYNGEE in the germline V gene. Trimming stripped 4 bases from V and 0 bases from J, with 13 bases between. DNA for the CDR3: TGTGCCAGCAGCTTAGGAGGCATCCCTAACTATGGCTACACCTTC. It codes for CASSLGGIPNYGYTF.

The V and J genes are TRBV6-5 and TRBJ1-2; D gene uncertain. Trimming left V 4 bases short and J 7 bases short, with 7 bases between. The CDR3 totals 11 residues. Per the germline V gene, CDR1 is MNHEY and CDR2 is SVGAGI. CDR3 protein: CASSFAGGYTF. The CDR3 bases are TGTGCCAGCAGTTTCGCGGGTGGCTACACCTTC.

This clone was seen a handful of times. The sample contains more than one DNA sequence encoding this CDR3. CDR3 protein: CASSQDLSGGSEQFF. CDR3 bases: TGCGCCAGCAGCCAAGACCTTAGCGGGGGAAGTGAGCAGTTCTTC. The V gene is TRBV4-1, the J gene TRBJ2-1; 9 bases are a match to TRBD2. V shed 0 bases, J shed 9 bases, and the junction held 6 bases outside the gene matches. CDR1 is MGHRA and CDR2 is YSYEKL in the germline V gene. The CDR3 is 15 residues long.

The rearrangement joins TRBV28 to TRBJ2-7; 9 nucleotides match TRBD1. V was pared by 5 bases and J by 3 bases, with 5 bases of the junction left unmatched. From germline, CDR1 is MDHEN and CDR2 SYDVKM. The CDR3 totals 14 residues. The CDR3 nucleotides read TGTGCCAGCAGTCCGCGGGACAGGGACTACGAGCAGTACTTC. Its translation: CASSPRDRDYEQYF.

This clone was found a few times. The chain uses TRBV18 and TRBJ1-1; D possibly corresponds to TRBD1 (6 bases). The CDR3 loop spans 17 amino acids. The V and J ends lost 4 bases and 4 bases respectively, with 22 bases between them. Looked up from germline, CDR1 is KGHSH and CDR2 is LQKENI. The CDR3 coding sequence is TGTGCCAGCTCACGACAAAAACCAGGGGTAGGGGGCACTGAAGCTTTCTTT. Protein sequence: CASSRQKPGVGGTEAFF.

The chain is built from TRBV5-4 and TRBJ2-3; 11 nucleotides match TRBD2. The junction had 16 bases not matched to a gene; V was cut back by 4 bases and J by 3 bases. Germline CDR1 SGHNT, CDR2 YYREEE (reference sequence). This CDR3 comprises 19 residues. The CDR3 region is CASSPWGGLADHKTDTQYF. DNA for the CDR3: TGTGCCAGCAGCCCATGGGGGGGACTAGCGGATCACAAAACAGATACGCAGTATTTT. The full variable domain, its missing parts supplied by reference TRBV5-4 and TRBJ2-3, is ETGVTQSPTHLIKTRGQQVTLRCSSQSGHNTVSWYQQALGQGPQFIFQYYREEENGRGNFPPRFSGLQFPNYSSELNVNALELDDSALYLCASSPWGGLADHKTDTQYFGPGTRLTVL.

This chain links TRBV14 with TRBJ1-5; perhaps TRBD1 as D (6 bases). The germline V gene has CDR1 SGHDN and CDR2 FVKESK. V was shortened by 9 bases and J by 4 bases, with 13 bases between the two germline ends. The CDR3 sequence is 13 residues long. This CDR3 is CASATGLNQPQHF. The CDR3 nucleotides are TGTGCCAGTGCCACAGGGCTTAATCAGCCCCAGCATTTT.